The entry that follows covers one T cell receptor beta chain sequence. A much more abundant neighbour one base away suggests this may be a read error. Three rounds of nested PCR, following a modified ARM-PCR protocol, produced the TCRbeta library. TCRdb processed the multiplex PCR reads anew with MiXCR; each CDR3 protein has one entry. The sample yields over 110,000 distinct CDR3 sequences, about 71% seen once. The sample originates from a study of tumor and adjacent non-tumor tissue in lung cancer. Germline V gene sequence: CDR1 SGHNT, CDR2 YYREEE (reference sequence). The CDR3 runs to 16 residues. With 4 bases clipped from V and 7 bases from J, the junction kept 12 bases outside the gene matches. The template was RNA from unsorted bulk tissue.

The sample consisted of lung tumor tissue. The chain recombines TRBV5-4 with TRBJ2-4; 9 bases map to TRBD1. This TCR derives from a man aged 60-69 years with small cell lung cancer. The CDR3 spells CASSMALGTGSNIQYF. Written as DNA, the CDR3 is TGTGCCAGCAGCATGGCCTTAGGGACAGGGTCGAACATTCAGTACTTC.